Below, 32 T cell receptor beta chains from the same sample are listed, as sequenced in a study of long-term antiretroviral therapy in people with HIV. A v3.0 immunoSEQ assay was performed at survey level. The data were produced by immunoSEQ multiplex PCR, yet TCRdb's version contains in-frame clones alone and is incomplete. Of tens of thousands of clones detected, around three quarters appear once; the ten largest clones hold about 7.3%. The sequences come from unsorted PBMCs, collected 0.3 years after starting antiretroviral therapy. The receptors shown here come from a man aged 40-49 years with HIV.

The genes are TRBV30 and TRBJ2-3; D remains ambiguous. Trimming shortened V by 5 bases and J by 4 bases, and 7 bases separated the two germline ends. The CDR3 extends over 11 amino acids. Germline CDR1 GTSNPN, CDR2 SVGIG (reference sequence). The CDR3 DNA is TGTGCCTGGGCCCCATCAGATACGCAGTATTTT. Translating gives CAWAPSDTQYF.

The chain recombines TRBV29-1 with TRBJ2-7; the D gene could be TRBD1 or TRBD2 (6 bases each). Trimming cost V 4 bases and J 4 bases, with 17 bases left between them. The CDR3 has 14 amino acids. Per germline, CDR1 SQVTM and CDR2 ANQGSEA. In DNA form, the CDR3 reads TGCAGCGTTGTTTTTCGGGGGCGCGTATACGAGCAGTACTTC. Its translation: CSVVFRGRVYEQYF.

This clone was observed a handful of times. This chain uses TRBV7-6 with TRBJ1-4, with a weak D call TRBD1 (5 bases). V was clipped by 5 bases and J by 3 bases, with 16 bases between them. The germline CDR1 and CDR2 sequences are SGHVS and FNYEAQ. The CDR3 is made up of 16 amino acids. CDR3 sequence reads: CASSGPLGPANEKLFF. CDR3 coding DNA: TGTGCCAGCAGCGGACCCTTGGGGCCTGCTAATGAAAAACTGTTTTTT.

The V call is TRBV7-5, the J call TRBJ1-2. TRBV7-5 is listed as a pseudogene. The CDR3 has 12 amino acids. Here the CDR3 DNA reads TGTGCCAGAAGCCCGGGAACTCGCGGCTACACCTTC. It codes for CARSPGTRGYTF.

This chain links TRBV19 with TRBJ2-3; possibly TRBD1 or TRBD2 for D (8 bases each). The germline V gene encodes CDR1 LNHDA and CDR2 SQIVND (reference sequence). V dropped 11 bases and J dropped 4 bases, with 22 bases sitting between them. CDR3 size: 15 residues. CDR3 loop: CASTGDLAGSDTQYF. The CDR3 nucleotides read TGTGCCTCGACAGGGGACTTAGCGGGGTCAGATACGCAGTATTTT.

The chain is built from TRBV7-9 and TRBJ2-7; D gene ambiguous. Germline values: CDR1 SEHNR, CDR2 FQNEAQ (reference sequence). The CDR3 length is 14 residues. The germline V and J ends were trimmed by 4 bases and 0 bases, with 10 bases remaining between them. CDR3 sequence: CASSSSRTSYEQYF. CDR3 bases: TGTGCCAGCAGCTCATCTAGAACCTCCTACGAGCAGTACTTC.

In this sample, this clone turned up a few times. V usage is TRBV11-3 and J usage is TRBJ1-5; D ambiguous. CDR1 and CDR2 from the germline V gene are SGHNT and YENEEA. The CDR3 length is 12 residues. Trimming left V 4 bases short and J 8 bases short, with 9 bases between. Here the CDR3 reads CASSSPMEPQHF. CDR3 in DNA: TGTGCCAGCAGCTCCCCCATGGAGCCCCAGCATTTT.

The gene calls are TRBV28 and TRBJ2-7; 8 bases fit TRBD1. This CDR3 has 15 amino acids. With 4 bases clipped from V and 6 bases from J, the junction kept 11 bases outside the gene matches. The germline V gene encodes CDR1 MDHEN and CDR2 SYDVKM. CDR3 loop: CASSSTDRVTREQYF. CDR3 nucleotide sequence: TGTGCCAGCAGTTCAACGGACAGGGTGACCCGCGAGCAGTACTTC.

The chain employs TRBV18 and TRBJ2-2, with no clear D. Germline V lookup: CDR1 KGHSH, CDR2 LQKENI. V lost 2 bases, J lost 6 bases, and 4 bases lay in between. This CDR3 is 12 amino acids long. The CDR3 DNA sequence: TGTGCCAGCTCACCAGGGTCCGGGGAGCTGTTTTTT. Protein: CASSPGSGELFF.

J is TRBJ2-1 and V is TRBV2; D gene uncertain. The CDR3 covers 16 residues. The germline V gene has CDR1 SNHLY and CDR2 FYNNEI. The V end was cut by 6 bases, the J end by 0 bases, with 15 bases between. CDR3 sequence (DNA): TGTGCCAGCAGGCTCCGGCGTGGAAGCTCCTACAATGAGCAGTTCTTC. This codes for CASRLRRGSSYNEQFF.

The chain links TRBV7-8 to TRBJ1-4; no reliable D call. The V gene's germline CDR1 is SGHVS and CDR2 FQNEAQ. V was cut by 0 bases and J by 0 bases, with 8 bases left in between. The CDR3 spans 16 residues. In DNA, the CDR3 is TGTGCCAGCAGCTTAGCGACGATGACAACTAATGAAAAACTGTTTTTT. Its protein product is CASSLATMTTNEKLFF.

CDR3 protein: CASNPDSLDYGYTF. The CDR3 DNA sequence: TGTGCCAGCAATCCCGACAGCTTAGACTATGGCTACACCTTC. The chain links TRBV9 to TRBJ1-2, with D possibly being TRBD1 (5 bases). The V and J ends lost 6 bases and 3 bases respectively, with 15 bases between them. This CDR3 has 14 residues. Germline CDR1 reads SGDLS; CDR2 reads YYNGEE.

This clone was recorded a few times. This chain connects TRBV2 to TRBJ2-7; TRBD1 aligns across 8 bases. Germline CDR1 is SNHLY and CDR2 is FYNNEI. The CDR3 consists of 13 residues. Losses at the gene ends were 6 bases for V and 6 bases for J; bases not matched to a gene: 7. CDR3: CASSPGQAAEQYF. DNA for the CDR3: TGTGCCAGCAGCCCGGGACAGGCAGCCGAGCAGTACTTC. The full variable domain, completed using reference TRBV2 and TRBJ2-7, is EPEVTQTPSHQVTQMGQEVILRCVPISNHLYFYWYRQILGQKVEFLVSFYNNEISEKSEIFDDQFSVERPDGSNFTLKIRSTKLEDSAMYFCASSPGQAAEQYFGPGTRLTVT.

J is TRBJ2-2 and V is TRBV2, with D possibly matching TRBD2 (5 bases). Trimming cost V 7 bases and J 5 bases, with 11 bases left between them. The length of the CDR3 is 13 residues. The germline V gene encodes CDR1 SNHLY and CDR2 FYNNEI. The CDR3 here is CASIRRETGELFF. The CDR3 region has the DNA TGTGCCAGCATTCGAAGGGAGACCGGGGAGCTGTTTTTT.

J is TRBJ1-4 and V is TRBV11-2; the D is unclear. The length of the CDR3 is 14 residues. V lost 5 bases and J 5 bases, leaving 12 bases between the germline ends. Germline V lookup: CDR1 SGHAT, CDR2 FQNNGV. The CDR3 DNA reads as TGTGCCAGCAGCCTTCATACGGGCAATGAAAAACTGTTTTTT. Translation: CASSLHTGNEKLFF.

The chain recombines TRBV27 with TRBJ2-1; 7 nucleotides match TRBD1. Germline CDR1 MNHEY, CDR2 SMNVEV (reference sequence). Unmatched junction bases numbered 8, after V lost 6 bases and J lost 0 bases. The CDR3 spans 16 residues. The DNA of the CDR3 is TGTGCCAGCAGCCTAGGGGGCAGGAACTCCTACAATGAGCAGTTCTTC. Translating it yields CASSLGGRNSYNEQFF.

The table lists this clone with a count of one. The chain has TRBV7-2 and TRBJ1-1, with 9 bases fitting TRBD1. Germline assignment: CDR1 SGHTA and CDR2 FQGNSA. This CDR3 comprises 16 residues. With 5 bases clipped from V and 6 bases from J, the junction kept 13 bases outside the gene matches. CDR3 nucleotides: TGTGCCAGCAGCCCCATTGTTCACACAGGGGGCCCTGAAGCTTTCTTT. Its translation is CASSPIVHTGGPEAFF.

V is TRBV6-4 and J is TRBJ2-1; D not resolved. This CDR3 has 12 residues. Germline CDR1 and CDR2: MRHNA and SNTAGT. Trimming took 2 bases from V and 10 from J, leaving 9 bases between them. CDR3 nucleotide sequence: TGTGCCAGCAGTGACCCCCCTGGGGAGCAGTTCTTC. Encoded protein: CASSDPPGEQFF.

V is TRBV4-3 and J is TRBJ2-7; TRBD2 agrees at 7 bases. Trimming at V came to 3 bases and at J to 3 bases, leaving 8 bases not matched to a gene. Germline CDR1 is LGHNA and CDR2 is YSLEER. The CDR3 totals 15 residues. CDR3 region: CASSQAAGLHYEQYF. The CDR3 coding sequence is TGCGCCAGCAGCCAGGCCGCGGGACTACACTACGAGCAGTACTTC.

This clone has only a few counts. The CDR3 DNA sequence: TGTGCCAGCAGCCGGGTGGGCTATGGCTACACCTTC. As protein: CASSRVGYGYTF. The chain employs TRBV7-9 and TRBJ1-2; D ambiguous. This CDR3 comprises 12 residues. V shed 5 bases and J shed 4 bases, with 8 bases lying between them. Germline CDR1 reads SEHNR; CDR2 reads FQNEAQ (reference sequence).

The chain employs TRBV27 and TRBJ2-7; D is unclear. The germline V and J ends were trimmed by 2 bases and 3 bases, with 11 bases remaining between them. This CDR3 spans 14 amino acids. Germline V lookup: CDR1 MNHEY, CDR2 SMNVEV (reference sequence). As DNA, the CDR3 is TGTGCCAGCAGTTTAGCCCCGAAGGGCTACGAGCAGTACTTC. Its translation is CASSLAPKGYEQYF.

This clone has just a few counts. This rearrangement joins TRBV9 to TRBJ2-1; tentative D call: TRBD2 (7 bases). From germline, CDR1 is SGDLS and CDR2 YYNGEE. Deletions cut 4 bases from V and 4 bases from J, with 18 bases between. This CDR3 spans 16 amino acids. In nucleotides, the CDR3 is TGTGCCAGCAGCCCTACGCCGGGGGGCCGGTACAATGAGCAGTTCTTC. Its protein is CASSPTPGGRYNEQFF.

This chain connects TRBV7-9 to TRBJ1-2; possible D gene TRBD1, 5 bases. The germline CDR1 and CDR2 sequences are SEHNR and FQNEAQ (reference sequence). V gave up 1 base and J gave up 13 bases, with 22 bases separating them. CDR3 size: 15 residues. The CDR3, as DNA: TGTGCCAGCAGCTTAGTGGGGGGAATTGAAAGCGGGGGCACCTTC. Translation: CASSLVGGIESGGTF.

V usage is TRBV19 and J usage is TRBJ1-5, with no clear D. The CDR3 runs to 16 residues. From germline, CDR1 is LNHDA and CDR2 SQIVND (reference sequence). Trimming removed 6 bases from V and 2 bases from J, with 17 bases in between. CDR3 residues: CASSRREGGGNQPQHF. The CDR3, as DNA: TGTGCCAGTAGCCGTAGGGAGGGTGGGGGCAATCAGCCCCAGCATTTT.

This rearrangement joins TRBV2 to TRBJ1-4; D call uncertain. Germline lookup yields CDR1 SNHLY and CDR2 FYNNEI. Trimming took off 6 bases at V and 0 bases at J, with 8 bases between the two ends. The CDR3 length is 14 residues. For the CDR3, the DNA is TGTGCCAGCAGCGCCCAAGCAACTAATGAAAAACTGTTTTTT. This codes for CASSAQATNEKLFF.

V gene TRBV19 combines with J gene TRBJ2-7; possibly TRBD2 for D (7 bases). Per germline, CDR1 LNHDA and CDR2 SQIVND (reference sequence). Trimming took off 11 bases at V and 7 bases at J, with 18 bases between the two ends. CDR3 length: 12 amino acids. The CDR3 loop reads CAVGAPGREQYF. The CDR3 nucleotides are TGTGCCGTGGGGGCCCCCGGGAGGGAGCAGTACTTC.

Here the CDR3 DNA reads TGTGCCAGCAGCTCAACGACAGGGTTGTGGGAGACCCAGTACTTC. Residues: CASSSTTGLWETQYF. The rearrangement uses TRBV11-1 and TRBJ2-5; 7 positions agree with TRBD1. V shed 4 bases and J 5 bases; nucleotides not matched to a gene: 10. Per the germline V gene, CDR1 is SGHAT and CDR2 is FQDESV (reference sequence). This CDR3 region has 15 residues.

The CDR3 is CASSLVSNSYEQYF. The CDR3 DNA follows: TGCGCCAGCAGCTTGGTCAGCAACTCCTACGAGCAGTACTTC. The chain uses TRBV5-1 and TRBJ2-7; D is ambiguous. CDR1 SGHRS and CDR2 YFSETQ come from the germline V gene. The V end was cut by 0 bases, the J end by 0 bases, with 7 bases between. The CDR3 runs to 14 residues.

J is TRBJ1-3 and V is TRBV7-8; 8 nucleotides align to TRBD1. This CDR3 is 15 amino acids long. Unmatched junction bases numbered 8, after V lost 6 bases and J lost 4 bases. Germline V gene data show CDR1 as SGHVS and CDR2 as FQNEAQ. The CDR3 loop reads CASRGFGTGGNTIYF. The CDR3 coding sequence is TGTGCCAGCAGGGGGTTTGGGACAGGAGGAAACACCATATATTTT.

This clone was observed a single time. CDR3 DNA: TGTGCCAGCAGCACCCCGGGACAGGGCTCCTACGAGCAGTACTTC. Translating gives CASSTPGQGSYEQYF. The chain couples TRBV7-2 to TRBJ2-7, with 9 nucleotides matching TRBD1. Looked up from germline, CDR1 is SGHTA and CDR2 is FQGNSA. This CDR3 has 15 amino acids. Unmatched junction bases numbered 5, after V lost 5 bases and J lost 0 bases.

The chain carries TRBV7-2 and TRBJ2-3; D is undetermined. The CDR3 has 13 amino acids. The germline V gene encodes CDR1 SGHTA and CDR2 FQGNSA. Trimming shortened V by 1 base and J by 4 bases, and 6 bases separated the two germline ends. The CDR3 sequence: CASSLERSDTQYF. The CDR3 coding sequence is TGTGCCAGCAGCTTAGAACGGTCAGATACGCAGTATTTT.

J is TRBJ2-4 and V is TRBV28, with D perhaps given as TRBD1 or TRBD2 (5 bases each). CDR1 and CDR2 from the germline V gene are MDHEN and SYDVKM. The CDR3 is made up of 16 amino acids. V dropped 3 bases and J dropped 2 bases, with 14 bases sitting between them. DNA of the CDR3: TGTGCCAGCAGTTTGGTTGTGGGACCTTCCAAAAACATTCAGTACTTC. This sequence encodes CASSLVVGPSKNIQYF.